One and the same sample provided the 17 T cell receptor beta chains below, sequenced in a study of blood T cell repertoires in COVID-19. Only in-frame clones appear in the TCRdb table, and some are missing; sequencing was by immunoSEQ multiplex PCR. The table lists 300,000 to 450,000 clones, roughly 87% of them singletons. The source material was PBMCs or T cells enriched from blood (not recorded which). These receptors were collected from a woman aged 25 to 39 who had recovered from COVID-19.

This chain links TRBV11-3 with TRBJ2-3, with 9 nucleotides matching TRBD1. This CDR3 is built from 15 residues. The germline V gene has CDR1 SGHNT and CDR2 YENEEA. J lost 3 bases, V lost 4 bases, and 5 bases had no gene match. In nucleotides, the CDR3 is TGTGCCAGCAGCTCCGGGACAGGGCGGACAGATACGCAGTATTTT. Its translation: CASSSGTGRTDTQYF.

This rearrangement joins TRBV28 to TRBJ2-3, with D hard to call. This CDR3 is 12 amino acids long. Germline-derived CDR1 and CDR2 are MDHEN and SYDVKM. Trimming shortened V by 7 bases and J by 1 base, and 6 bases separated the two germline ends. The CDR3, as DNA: TGTGCCAGCATGTTAGGCACAGATACGCAGTATTTT. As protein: CASMLGTDTQYF. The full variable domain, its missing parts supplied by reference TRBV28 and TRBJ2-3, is DVKVTQSSRYLVKRTGEKVFLECVQDMDHENMFWYRQDPGLGLRLIYFSYDVKMKEKGDIPEGYSVSREKKERFSLILESASTNQTSMYLCASMLGTDTQYFGPGTRLTVL.

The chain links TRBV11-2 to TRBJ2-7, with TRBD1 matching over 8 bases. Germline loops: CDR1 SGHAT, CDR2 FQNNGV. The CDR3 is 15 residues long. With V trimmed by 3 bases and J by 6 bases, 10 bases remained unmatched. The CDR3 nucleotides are TGTGCCAGCAGCTTGGACAGGGAGAGACCCACCGAGCAGTACTTC. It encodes CASSLDRERPTEQYF.

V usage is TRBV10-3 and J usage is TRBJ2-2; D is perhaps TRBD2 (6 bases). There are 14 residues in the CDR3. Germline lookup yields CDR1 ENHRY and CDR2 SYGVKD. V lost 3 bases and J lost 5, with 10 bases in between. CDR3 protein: CAISDGEETGELFF. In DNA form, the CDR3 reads TGTGCCATCAGTGACGGGGAGGAGACCGGGGAGCTGTTTTTT.

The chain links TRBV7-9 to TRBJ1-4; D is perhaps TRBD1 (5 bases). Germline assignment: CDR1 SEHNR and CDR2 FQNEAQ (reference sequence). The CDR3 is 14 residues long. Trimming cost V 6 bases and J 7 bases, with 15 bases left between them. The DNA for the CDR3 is TGTGCCAGCAGTCGGCCACAGGTTGGTGAAAAACTGTTTTTT. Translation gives CASSRPQVGEKLFF.

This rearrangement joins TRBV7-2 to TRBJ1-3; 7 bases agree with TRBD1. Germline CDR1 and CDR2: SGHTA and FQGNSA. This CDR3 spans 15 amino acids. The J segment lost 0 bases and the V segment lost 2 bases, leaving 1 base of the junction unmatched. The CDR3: CASSLQGGSGNTIYF. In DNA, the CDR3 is TGTGCCAGCAGCTTACAGGGGGGCTCTGGAAACACCATATATTTT.

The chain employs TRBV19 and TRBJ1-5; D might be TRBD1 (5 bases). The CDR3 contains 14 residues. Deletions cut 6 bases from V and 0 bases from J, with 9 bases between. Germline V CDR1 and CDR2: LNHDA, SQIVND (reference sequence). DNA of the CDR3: TGTGCCAGTAGACCCGACAGTAGCAATCAGCCCCAGCATTTT. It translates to CASRPDSSNQPQHF.

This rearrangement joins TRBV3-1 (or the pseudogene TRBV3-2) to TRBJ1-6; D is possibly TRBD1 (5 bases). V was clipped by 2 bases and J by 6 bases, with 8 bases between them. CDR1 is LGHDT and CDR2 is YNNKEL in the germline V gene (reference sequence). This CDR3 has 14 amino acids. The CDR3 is CASSQPGFNSPLHF. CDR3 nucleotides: TGTGCCAGCAGCCAACCAGGGTTTAATTCACCCCTCCACTTT.

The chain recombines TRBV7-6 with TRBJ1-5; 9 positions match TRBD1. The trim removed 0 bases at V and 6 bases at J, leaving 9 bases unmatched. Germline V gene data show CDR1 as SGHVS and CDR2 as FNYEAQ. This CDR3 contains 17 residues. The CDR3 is CASSLAPWRDRVQPQHF. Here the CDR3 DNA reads TGTGCCAGCAGCTTAGCTCCTTGGCGGGACAGGGTTCAGCCCCAGCATTTT. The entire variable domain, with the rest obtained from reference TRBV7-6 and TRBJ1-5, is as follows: GAGVSQSPRYKVTKRGQDVALRCDPISGHVSLYWYRQALGQGPEFLTYFNYEAQQDKSGLPNDRFSAERPEGSISTLTIQRTEQRDSAMYRCASSLAPWRDRVQPQHFGDGTRLSIL.

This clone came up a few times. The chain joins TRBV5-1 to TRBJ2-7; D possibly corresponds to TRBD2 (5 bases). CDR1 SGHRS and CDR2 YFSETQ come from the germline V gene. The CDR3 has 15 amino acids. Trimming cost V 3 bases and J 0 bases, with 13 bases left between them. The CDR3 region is CASSWRPEGSYEQYF. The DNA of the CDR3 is TGCGCCAGCAGCTGGAGGCCTGAGGGCTCCTACGAGCAGTACTTC.

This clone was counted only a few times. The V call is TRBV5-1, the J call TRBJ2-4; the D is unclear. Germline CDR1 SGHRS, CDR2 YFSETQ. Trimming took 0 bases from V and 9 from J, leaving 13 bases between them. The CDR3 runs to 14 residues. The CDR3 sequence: CASSLGHSTSIQYF. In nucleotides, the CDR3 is TGCGCCAGCAGCTTGGGACACTCCACGTCCATTCAGTACTTC.

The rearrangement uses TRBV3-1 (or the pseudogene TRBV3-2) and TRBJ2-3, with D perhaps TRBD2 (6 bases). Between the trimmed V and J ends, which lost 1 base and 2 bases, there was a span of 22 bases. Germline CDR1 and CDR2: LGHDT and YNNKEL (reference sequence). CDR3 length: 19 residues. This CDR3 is CASSQGRGWGTLNTDTQYF. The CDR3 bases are TGTGCCAGCAGCCAAGGTCGTGGATGGGGGACTCTGAACACAGATACGCAGTATTTT.

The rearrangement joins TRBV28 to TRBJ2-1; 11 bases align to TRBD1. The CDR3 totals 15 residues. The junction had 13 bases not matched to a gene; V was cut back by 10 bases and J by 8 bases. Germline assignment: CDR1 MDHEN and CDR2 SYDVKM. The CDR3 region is CAIRGRDRGSDEQFF. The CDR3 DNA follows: TGTGCCATAAGGGGGCGGGACAGGGGGTCGGATGAGCAGTTCTTC.

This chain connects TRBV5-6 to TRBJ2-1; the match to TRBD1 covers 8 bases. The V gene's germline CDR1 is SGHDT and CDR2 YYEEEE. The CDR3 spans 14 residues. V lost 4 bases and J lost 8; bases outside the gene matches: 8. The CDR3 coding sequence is TGTGCCAGCAGCCCCCAAGGACAGGGTTATGAGCAGTTCTTC. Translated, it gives CASSPQGQGYEQFF.

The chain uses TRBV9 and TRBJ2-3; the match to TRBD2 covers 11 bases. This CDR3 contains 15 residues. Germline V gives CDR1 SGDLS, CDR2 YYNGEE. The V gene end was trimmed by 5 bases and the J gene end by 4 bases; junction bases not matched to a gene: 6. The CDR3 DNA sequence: TGTGCCAGCAGATACACTAGCGGGGGACCAGATACGCAGTATTTT. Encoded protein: CASRYTSGGPDTQYF.

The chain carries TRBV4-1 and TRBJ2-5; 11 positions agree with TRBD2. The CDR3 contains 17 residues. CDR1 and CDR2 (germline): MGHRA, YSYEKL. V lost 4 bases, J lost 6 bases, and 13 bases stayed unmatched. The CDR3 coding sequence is TGCGCCAGCAGCCCAACTTCTAGCGGGGGGCAGATGAAGACCCAGTACTTC. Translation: CASSPTSSGGQMKTQYF.

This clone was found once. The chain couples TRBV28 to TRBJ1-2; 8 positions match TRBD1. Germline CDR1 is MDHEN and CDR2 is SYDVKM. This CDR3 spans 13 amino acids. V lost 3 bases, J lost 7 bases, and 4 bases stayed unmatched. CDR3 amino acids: CASSFSQGAGYTF. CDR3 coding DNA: TGTGCCAGCAGTTTCTCCCAGGGGGCTGGCTACACCTTC.